This TCR beta chain was captured by sequencing in a study of blood T cell repertoires in COVID-19 (dated by TCRdb to the early 2020s). At the level of the whole study: The collaborator samples originated in the United States, Italy and Spain and spanned the acute and convalescent phases of COVID-19. Where available, HLA class I and class II types were taken from metadata supplied by the sample provider and were not determined by assay-based typing. The material from the prospective study consisted of cDNA or gDNA derived from T cells, B-cell-depleted T cells, or PBMCs. A de-identified subject ID, COVID-19 status, age in years and sex were almost always included in the sample metadata. Samples were obtained from the ongoing ImmuneRACE study (first 160 participants) and from 1,000 to 1,500 subjects provided by 6 global collaborators. A freely available public database, intended as a resource for researchers studying the immune response to SARS-CoV-2, is where the repertoires were released. Subjects who had been exposed to COVID-19, were actively infected with it, or had recovered from it provided the deeply sampled blood TCRbeta repertoires that made up the dataset.

TCRbeta CDR3 regions were amplified from genomic DNA by means of the immunoSEQ Assay, a bias-controlled multiplex PCR. In the paper's pipeline: The number of nucleated cells in each sample was estimated from the amplification of reference gene primers within the assay. To quantify the absolute abundance of each unique TCRbeta CDR3 rearrangement, sequence reads were collapsed and filtered. For each sample, productive Simpson clonality was calculated as the square root of Simpson's diversity index across productive rearrangements. The clones in this table, taken by TCRdb from immuneACCESS, are in-frame only. Not every clone is retained; where verified, under half of the shortfall comes from an unresolved V gene, and the cause of the rest is unknown. The V and J calls and clone size were taken over from that table, and D and trimming were inferred from the DNA. The sample records 250,000 or so clones, approximately 84% of which are singletons. 5% to 7.5% of the sample is taken by the ten largest.

What the work shows at the level of the full study, not this receptor alone: The quantity of clinical and demographic metadata differed by source and by participant and was supplied without curation.

In the prospective study, participants were about 18 to 95 years old, resided in approximately 25 geographic areas of the United States, and were enrolled through a virtual design. Cohort assignment in the prospective study relied on participant-reported clinical history from a screening survey and a study questionnaire. Exposed participants had been in contact with someone with a PCR-confirmed or clinician-diagnosed COVID-19 case within 2 weeks of study entry. In the prospective study, whole blood, serum and a nasopharyngeal or oropharyngeal swab were collected from each participant by mobile phlebotomists. Additional blood draws and questionnaires over an approximately two-month period could optionally be provided by prospective study participants. Before DNA extraction, blood samples from the prospective study were shipped at room temperature or frozen. The germline V gene yields SGHRS for CDR1 and YFSETQ for CDR2. From the cysteine through the phenylalanine, the CDR3 covers 16 amino acids. Only CDR3 DNA is held: 48 bases, read in frame from base 1. Here V drops 3 bases and J drops 5 bases, and the junction holds 5 bases not matched to any gene.

As to this clone: Its antigen target is currently unknown. No base qualities exist here, and no much larger clone lies one base off it.

The V and J segments used are TRBV5-1 and TRBJ2-1; TRBD2 agrees with 13 junctional bases. This receptor was taken from a woman in her forties or fifties who had been exposed to COVID-19. The material sequenced was PBMCs or T cells enriched from blood (not recorded which). The CDR3 is CASSSGGLAGNNEQFF. The nucleotide sequence reads as follows: TGCGCCAGCAGCTCCGGGGGACTAGCGGGGAACAATGAGCAGTTCTTC.